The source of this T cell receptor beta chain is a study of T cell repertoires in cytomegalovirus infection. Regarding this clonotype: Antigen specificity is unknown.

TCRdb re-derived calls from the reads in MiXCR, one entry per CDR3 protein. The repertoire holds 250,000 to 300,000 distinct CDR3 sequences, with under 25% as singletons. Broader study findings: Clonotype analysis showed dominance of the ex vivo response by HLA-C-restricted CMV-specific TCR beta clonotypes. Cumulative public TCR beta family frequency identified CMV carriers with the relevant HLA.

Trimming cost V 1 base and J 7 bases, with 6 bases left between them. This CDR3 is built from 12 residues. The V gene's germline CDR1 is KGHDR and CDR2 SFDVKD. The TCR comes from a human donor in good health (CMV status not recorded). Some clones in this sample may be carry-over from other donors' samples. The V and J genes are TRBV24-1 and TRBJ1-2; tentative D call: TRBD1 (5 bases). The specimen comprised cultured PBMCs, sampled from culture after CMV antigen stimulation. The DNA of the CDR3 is TGTGCCACCAGTGATTTCGACAGTGGCTACACCTTC. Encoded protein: CATSDFDSGYTF.